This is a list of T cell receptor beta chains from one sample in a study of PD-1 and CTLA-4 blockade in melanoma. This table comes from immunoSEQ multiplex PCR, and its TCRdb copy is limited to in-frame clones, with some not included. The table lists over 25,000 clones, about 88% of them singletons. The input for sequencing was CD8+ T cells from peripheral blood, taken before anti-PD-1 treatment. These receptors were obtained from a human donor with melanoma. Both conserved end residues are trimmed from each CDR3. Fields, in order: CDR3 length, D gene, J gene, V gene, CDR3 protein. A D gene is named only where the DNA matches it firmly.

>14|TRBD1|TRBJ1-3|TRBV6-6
ASSNLGTGNENTIY
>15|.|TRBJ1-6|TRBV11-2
ASSPEGRAVHNSPLH
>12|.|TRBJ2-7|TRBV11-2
ASSSRDPPYEQY
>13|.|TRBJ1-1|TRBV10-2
ASSESGQLDTEAF
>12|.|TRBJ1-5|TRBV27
ASSLSGRDQPQH
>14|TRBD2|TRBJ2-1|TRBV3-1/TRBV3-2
ASSQITSGFYNEQF
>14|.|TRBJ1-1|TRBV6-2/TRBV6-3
ASTPSSGVRNTEAF
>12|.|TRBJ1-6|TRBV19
ASSMTGYVSPLH
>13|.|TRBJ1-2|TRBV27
ASRSGVAVGDGYT
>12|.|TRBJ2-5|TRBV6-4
ASSEQGQQETQY
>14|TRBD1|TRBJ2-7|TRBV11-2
ASSLASGTATYEQY
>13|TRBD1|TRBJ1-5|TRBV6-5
ASPDREERNQPQH
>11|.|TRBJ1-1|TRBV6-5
ASSYLQNTEAF
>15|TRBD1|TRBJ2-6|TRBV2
ASSKQGLSSLANVLT
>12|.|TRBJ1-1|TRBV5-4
ASSLRGGATEAF
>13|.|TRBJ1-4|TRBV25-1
ASSEYIGSNEKLF
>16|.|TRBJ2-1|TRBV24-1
ATSRTDSEVRSYNEQF
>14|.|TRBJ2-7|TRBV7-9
ASSLAPSGQTYEQY
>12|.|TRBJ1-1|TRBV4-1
ASSHALVDTEAF
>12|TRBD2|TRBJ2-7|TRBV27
ASSPGTISYEQY
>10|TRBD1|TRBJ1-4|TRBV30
AWKTGGEKLF
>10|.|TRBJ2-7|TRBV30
AWSGADYEQY
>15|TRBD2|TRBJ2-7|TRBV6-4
ASSDLAGGPTDHEQY
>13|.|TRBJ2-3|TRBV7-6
ASSPDTNIPDTQY
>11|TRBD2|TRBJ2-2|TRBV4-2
ASREREAGELF
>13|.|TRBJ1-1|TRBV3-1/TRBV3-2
ASSQIQTMNTEAF
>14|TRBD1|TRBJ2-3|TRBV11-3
ASSLGTGGDDDTQY
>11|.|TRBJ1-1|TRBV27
ASSFGGGTEAF
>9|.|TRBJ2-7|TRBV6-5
ASSPLDEQY
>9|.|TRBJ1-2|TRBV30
AWASEYGYT
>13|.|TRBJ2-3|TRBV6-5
ATHHGTSDSDTQY
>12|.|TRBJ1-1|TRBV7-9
ASSFNRDDTEAF
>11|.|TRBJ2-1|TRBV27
ASSLAGYNEQF
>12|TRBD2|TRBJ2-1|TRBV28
ASSLSGGGNEQF
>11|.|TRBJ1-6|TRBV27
ASSVTGKSPLH
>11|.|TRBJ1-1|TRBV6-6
ASSEVTGTEAF
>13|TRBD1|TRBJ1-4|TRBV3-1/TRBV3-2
ASSQDEIGGEKLF
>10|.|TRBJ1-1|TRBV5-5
ASSEPGTEAF
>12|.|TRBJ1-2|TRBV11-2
ASSFGTGNYGYT
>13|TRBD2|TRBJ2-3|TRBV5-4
ASSFSGGSIDTQY
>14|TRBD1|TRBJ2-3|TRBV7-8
ASSLKRGTGEDTQY
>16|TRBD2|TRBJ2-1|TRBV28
ASSLALAGGSSYNEQF
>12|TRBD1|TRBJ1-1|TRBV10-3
AISESVDRDEAF
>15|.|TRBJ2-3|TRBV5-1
ASSASPQGWSTDTQY
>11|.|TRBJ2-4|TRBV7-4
ASSPGQAGIQY
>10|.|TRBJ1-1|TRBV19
ASMRGNTEAF
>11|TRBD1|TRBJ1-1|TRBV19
ASRGQVNTEAF